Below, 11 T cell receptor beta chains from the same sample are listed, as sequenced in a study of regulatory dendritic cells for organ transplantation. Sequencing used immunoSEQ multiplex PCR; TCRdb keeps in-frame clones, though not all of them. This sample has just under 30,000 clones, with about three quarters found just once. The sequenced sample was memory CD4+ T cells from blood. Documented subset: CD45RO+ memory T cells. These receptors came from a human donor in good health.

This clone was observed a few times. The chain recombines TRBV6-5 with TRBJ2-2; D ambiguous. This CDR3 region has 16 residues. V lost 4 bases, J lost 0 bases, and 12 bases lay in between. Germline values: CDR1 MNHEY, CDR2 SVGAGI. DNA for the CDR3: TGTGCCAGCAGTTTTCTGGCAGCTTCGAACACCGGGGAGCTGTTTTTT. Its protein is CASSFLAASNTGELFF.

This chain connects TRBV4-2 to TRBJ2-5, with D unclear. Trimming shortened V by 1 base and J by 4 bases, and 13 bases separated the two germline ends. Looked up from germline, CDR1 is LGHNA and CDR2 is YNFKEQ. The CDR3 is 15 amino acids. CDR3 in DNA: TGTGCCAGCAGCCAAGTGGCCAACTCGGGAGAGACCCAGTACTTC. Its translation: CASSQVANSGETQYF.

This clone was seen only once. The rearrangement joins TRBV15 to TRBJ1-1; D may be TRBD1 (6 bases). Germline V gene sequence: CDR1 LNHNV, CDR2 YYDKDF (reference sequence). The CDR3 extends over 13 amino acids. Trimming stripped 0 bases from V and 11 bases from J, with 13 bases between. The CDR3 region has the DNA TGTGCCACCAGCAGAGATCGGGGGCGGGGGGCTTTCTTT. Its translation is CATSRDRGRGAFF.

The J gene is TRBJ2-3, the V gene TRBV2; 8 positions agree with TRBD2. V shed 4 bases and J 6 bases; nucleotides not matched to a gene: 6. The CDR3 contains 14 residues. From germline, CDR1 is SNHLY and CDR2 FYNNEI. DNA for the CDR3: TGTGCCAGCAGTGCCGGGACTAGTGGGGATACGCAGTATTTT. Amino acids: CASSAGTSGDTQYF. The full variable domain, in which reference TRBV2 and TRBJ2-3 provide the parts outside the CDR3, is EPEVTQTPSHQVTQMGQEVILRCVPISNHLYFYWYRQILGQKVEFLVSFYNNEISEKSEIFDDQFSVERPDGSNFTLKIRSTKLEDSAMYFCASSAGTSGDTQYFGPGTRLTVL.

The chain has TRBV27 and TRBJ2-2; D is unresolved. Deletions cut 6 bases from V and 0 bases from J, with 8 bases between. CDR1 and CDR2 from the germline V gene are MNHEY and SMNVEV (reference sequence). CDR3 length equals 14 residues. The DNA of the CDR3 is TGTGCCAGCAGGACACCAACGAACACCGGGGAGCTGTTTTTT. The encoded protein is CASRTPTNTGELFF.

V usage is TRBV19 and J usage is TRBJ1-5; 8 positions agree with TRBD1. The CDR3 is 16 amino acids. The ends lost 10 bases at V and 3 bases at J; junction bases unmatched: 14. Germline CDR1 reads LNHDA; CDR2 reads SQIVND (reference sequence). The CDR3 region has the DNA TGTGCCACCGAACTCGGGACAGGCGGCCTCAATCAGCCCCAGCATTTT. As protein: CATELGTGGLNQPQHF. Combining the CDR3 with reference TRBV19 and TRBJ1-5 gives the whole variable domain DGGITQSPKYLFRKEGQNVTLSCEQNLNHDAMYWYRQDPGQGLRLIYYSQIVNDFQKGDIAEGYSVSREKKESFPLTVTSAQKNPTAFYLCATELGTGGLNQPQHFGDGTRLSIL.

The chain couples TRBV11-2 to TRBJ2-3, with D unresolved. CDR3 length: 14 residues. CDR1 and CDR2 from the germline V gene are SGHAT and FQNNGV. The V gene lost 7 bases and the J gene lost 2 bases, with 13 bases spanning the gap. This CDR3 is CASKRTGYTDTQYF. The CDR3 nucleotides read TGTGCCAGCAAGAGGACGGGTTACACAGATACGCAGTATTTT.

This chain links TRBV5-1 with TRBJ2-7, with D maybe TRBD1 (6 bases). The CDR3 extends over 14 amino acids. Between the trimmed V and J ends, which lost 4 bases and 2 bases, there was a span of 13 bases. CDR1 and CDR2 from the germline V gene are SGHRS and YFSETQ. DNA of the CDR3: TGCGCCAGCAGCACCCGGACAGCCGCCTACGAGCAGTACTTC. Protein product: CASSTRTAAYEQYF.

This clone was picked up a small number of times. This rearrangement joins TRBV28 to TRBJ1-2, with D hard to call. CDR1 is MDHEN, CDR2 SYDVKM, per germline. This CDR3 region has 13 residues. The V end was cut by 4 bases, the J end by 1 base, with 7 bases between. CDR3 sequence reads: CASSYSFNYGYTF. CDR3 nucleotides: TGTGCCAGCAGTTACAGCTTTAACTATGGCTACACCTTC.

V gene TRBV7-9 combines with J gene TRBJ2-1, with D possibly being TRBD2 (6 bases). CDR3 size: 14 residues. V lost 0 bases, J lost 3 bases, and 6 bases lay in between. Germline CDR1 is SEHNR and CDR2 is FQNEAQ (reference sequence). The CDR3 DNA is TGTGCCAGCAGCTTAGCGGGGGGCTACAATGAGCAGTTCTTC. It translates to CASSLAGGYNEQFF.

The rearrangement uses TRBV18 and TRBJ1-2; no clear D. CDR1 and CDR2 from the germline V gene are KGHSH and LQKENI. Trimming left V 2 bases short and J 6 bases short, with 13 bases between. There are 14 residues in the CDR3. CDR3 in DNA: TGTGCCAGCTCACCAGGGCAGGCAGGCCATGGCTACACCTTC. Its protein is CASSPGQAGHGYTF.